This entry features one TCR beta chain sequence. Its antigen is still unknown. With V trimmed by 0 bases and J by 7 bases, 19 bases remained unmatched. Germline CDR1 reads SGHNT; CDR2 reads YENEEA. The CDR3 extends over 19 amino acids. The entry originates in a study of Ad26.COV2.S vaccination and SARS-CoV-2 variants. Some clones are missing from TCRdb's copy, which holds only in-frame ones; the method was immunoSEQ multiplex PCR. The data contain 150,000 to 200,000 clones, approximately 88% of them singletons. Broader study findings: Recipients given vaccine exceeded placebo recipients in spike-specific TCR breadth.

The clonotype comes from a human donor who had recovered from COVID-19. The sample was peripheral blood, taken after recovery from COVID-19. The genes are TRBV11-3 and TRBJ2-7; TRBD2 matches 9 bases. The CDR3 spells CASSLDPVRAGGQVREQYF. In DNA, the CDR3 is TGTGCCAGCAGCTTAGACCCGGTAAGAGCGGGGGGCCAGGTAAGGGAGCAGTACTTC.